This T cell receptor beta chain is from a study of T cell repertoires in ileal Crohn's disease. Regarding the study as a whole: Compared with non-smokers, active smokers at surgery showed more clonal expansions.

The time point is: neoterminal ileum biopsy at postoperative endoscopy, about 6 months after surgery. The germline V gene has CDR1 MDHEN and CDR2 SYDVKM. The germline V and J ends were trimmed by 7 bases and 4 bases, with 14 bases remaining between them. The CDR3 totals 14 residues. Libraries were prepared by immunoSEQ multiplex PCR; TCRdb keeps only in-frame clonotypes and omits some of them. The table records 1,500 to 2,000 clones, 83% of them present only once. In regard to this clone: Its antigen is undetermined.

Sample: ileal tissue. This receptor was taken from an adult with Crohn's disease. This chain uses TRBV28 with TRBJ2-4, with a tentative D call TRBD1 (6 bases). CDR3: CASKSQQGKNIQYF. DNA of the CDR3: TGTGCCAGCAAATCCCAGCAGGGGAAAAACATTCAGTACTTC.